The T cell receptor beta chain under discussion was sequenced for a study of cytomegalovirus exposure and HLA in healthy donors. Whole-study results and caveats: Upon later analysis, HLA-associated TCR beta chains proved more clonally expanded than other, equally common chains.

Primers for the PCR totalled 60 Vbeta and 13 Jbeta. Clones were sequenced by immunoSEQ multiplex PCR, and TCRdb holds only the in-frame ones, with some missing. The table includes 99,000 or so clones, roughly 80% detected once. Of note for this clone: Its antigen is currently unknown.

This CDR3 region has 11 residues. Trimming removed 8 bases from V and 8 bases from J, with 11 bases in between. CDR1 MNHEY and CDR2 SMNVEV come from the germline V gene (reference sequence). The receptor's source is a woman aged 40 to 50 in good health and CMV-seronegative. This chain links TRBV27 with TRBJ2-3; D is undetermined. The sample comprised PBMCs. The CDR3 DNA reads TGTGCCAGCGGGCCTTTGATTACGCAGTATTTT. It encodes CASGPLITQYF.